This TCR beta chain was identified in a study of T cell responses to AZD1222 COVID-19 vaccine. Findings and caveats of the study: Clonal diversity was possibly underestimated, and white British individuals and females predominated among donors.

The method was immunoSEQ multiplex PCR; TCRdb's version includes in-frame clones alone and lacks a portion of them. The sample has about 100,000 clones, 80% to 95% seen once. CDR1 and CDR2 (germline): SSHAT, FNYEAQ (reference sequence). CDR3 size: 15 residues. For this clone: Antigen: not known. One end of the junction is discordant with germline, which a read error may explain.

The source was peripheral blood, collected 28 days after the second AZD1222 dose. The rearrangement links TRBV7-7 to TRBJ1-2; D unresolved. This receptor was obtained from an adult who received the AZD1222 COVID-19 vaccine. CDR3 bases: TGTGCTAGCAGCTTAGCGTCGGTACGTAACTATGGCTACACCTTC. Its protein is CASSLASVRNYGYTF.